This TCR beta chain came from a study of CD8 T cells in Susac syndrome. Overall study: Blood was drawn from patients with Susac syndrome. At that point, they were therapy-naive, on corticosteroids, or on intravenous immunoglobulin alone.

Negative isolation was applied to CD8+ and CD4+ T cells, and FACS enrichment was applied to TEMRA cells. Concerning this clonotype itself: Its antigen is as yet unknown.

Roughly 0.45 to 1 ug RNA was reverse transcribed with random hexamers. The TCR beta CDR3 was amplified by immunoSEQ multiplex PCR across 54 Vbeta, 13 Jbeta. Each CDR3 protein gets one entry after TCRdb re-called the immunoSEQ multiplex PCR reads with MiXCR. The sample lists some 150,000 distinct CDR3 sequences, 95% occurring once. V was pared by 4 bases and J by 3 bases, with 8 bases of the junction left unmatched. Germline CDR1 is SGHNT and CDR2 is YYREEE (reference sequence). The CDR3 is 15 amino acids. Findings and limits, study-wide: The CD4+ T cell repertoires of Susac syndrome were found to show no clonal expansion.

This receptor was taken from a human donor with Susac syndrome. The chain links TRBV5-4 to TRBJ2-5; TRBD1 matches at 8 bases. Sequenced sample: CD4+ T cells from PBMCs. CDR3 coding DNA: TGTGCCAGCAGCCCTACAGGGGGACCAGAAGAGACCCAGTACTTC. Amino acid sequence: CASSPTGGPEETQYF.